This TCR beta chain was found in a study of a mutant IDH1 vaccine in newly diagnosed glioma. Study at large: Eight vaccine doses were administered to patients at weeks 1, 3, 5, 7, 11, 15, 19 and 23. Vaccination started 4-6 weeks after radiotherapy alone, or with temozolomide cycles. It was radiotherapy, temozolomide, or both that patients received previously, with most receiving both. Notes on the study in general: There seemed to be no relation between pseudoprogression and changes in top peripheral T cell clonotypes.

Germline loops: CDR1 LNHDA, CDR2 SQIVND (reference sequence). The CDR3 spans 15 residues. Trimming took 6 bases from V and 2 from J; bases not matched to a gene: 7. The sample's time point: week 5, during vaccination. Each dose of the vaccine consisted of 300 ug of mutant IDH1 20-mer peptide, with topical imiquimod. The method was immunoSEQ multiplex PCR; TCRdb's version includes in-frame clones alone and lacks a portion of them. The repertoire holds about 60,000 clones, with about 86% as singletons. Concerning this clone itself: Its specificity is not known.

The source is a woman aged 45-65 years with glioma. This specimen was PBMCs, taken from a glioma patient whose treatment included an IDH1 peptide vaccine. This chain uses TRBV19 with TRBJ2-3; 8 bases align to TRBD2. The CDR3 nucleotides are TGTGCCAGTAGCCCAAGCGGGAGACACACAGATACGCAGTATTTT. Protein product: CASSPSGRHTDTQYF.